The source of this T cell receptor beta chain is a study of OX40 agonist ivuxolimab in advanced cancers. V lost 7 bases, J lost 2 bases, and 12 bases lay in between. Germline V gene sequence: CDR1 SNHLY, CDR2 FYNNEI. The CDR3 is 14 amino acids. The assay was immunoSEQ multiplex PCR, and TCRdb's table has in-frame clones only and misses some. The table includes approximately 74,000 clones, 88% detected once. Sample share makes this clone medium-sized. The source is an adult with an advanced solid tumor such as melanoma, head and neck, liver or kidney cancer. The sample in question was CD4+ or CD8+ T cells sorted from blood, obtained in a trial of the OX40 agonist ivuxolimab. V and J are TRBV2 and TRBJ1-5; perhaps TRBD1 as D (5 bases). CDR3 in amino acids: CASKGDSGNQPQHF. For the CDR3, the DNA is TGTGCCAGCAAAGGGGATTCAGGCAATCAGCCCCAGCATTTT.